The source of this T cell receptor beta chain is a study of T cell responses to AZD1222 COVID-19 vaccine. Study outcomes and limitations: Among AZD1222 vaccinees, only 5 to 7 were seropositive at baseline. The donors showed a predominance of white British ancestry and of females, with possible underestimation of clonal diversity.

The assay was immunoSEQ multiplex PCR, and TCRdb's table has in-frame clones only and misses some. The repertoire holds approximately 100,000 clones, with nearly 90% as singletons. As for this clone: Antigen unknown.

The V and J ends lost 4 bases and 2 bases respectively, with 12 bases between them. Looked up from germline, CDR1 is SGHDT and CDR2 is YYEEEE. The length of the CDR3 is 14 residues. The rearrangement links TRBV5-6 to TRBJ1-2; D is possibly TRBD1 (6 bases). This sequence originates from an adult who received the AZD1222 COVID-19 vaccine. The specimen comprised peripheral blood, sampled 28 days after the second AZD1222 dose. CDR3 sequence: CASSQDSGNYGYTF. The CDR3 DNA sequence: TGTGCCAGCAGCCAGGACAGTGGAAACTATGGCTACACCTTC. The entire variable domain, with the rest obtained from reference TRBV5-6 and TRBJ1-2, is as follows: DAGVTQSPTHLIKTRGQQVTLRCSPKSGHDTVSWYQQALGQGPQFIFQYYEEEERQRGNFPDRFSGHQFPNYSSELNVNALLLGDSALYLCASSQDSGNYGYTFGSGTRLTVV.